This T cell receptor (beta chain) was recovered during a study of T-cell memory formation after mild COVID-19. Study details: Largely, the TCR clusters proved donor specific.

This clonotype was counted between two and nine times. What it binds is unknown. Whole-study findings and limits: Mainly in CM and EM were contracting CD4+ clones; CD8+ were in EMRA.

In TCRdb, the 5' RACE reads were re-called with MiXCR into one record per CDR3 protein. The sample lists about 560,000 distinct CDR3 sequences; around 15% were seen once. The junction had 6 bases not matched to a gene; V was cut back by 6 bases and J by 5 bases. The CDR3 length is 14 residues. This chain connects TRBV12-3 or TRBV12-4 to TRBJ2-2, with TRBD1 matching over 7 bases. The origin of this receptor is an adult woman who had mild COVID-19 (a few samples of this study predate the infection). Cell type and time point are not known. Material: PBMCs or a T cell subset sorted from them (not recorded which). The CDR3 bases are TGTGCCAGCAGGCCCAAGACAGGGACCGGGGAGCTGTTTTTT. It specifies CASRPKTGTGELFF.